These 29 T cell receptor beta chains originate from one sample sequenced in a study of human T cells and chemical hapten exposure. Specified time point: patch test 2, 6 weeks after DPC sensitization. Treatment: therapeutic diphenylcyclopropenone sensitization with weekly scalp DPC. One entry per CDR3 protein, called by TCRdb with MiXCR from the RACE reads. This sample has approximately 85,000 distinct CDR3 sequences; 9.5% to 13% occur once, and the top ten carry roughly 2.5%. The sample was whole blood, taken in connection with sensitization to the hapten diphenylcyclopropenone (DPC). The receptors here all came from a woman aged 25-40 years with alopecia areata. Some clones in this sample may be carry-over from other donors' samples.

The CDR3 region is CASSQDRGLETQYF. The CDR3 bases are TGTGCCAGCAGCCAAGACAGGGGGCTAGAGACCCAGTACTTC. The V and J genes are TRBV7-2 and TRBJ2-5; 10 positions match TRBD1. V lost 5 bases and J lost 4; bases outside the gene matches: 4. Germline V gene sequence: CDR1 SGHTA, CDR2 FQGNSA. CDR3 size: 14 residues.

The gene calls are TRBV5-1 and TRBJ2-2; D ambiguous. Looked up from germline, CDR1 is SGHRS and CDR2 is YFSETQ. The CDR3 totals 15 residues. V was trimmed by 0 bases and J by 1 base, leaving 7 bases between them. CDR3: CASSLDPGNTGELFF. CDR3 nucleotide sequence: TGCGCCAGCAGCTTGGATCCTGGGAACACCGGGGAGCTGTTTTTT.

The V gene is TRBV18, the J gene TRBJ1-1; possibly TRBD1 for D (5 bases). CDR1 KGHSH and CDR2 LQKENI come from the germline V gene. This CDR3 has 13 amino acids. V was cut by 3 bases and J by 8 bases, with 13 bases left in between. The CDR3 nucleotides read TGTGCCAGCTCACCCGAACAGGAAGTCGAAGCTTTCTTT. Encoded protein: CASSPEQEVEAFF. The variable domain in full, completed from reference TRBV18 and TRBJ1-1, reads NAGVMQNPRHLVRRRGQEARLRCSPMKGHSHVYWYRQLPEEGLKFMVYLQKENIIDESGMPKERFSAEFPKEGPSILRIQQVVRGDSAAYFCASSPEQEVEAFFGQGTRLTVV.

This clonotype occurred many times. V usage is TRBV29-1 and J usage is TRBJ1-2, with D unclear. CDR1 is SQVTM and CDR2 is ANQGSEA in the germline V gene. The CDR3 spans 11 residues. Trimming shortened V by 0 bases and J by 4 bases, and 3 bases separated the two germline ends. In DNA form, the CDR3 reads TGCAGCGTTGAAGAGGCCTATGGCTACACCTTC. Protein sequence: CSVEEAYGYTF.

This clonotype was recorded at least ten times. V and J are TRBV28 and TRBJ2-7, with 8 bases lining up with TRBD2. The CDR3 runs 14 residues. Germline CDR1 reads MDHEN; CDR2 reads SYDVKM. The junction had 6 bases not matched to a gene; V was cut back by 6 bases and J by 2 bases. The CDR3 protein is CASSRYSGAYEQYF. In nucleotides, the CDR3 is TGTGCCAGCAGCCGATATAGCGGGGCCTACGAGCAGTACTTC.

The chain is built from TRBV5-1 and TRBJ2-4; 10 bases fit TRBD1. This CDR3 comprises 14 residues. V gave up 10 bases and J gave up 6 bases; unmatched junction bases: 10. CDR1 is SGHRS and CDR2 is YFSETQ in the germline V gene. In nucleotides, the CDR3 is TGCGCCTCGAGCGACGGGACAGGGGCAAACATTCAGTACTTC. Its translation is CASSDGTGANIQYF.

This clonotype was counted ten times or more. The J gene is TRBJ1-1, the V gene TRBV18, with 9 bases fitting TRBD1. The CDR3 is 14 residues long. J lost 4 bases, V lost 6 bases, and 6 bases had no gene match. Germline-derived CDR1 and CDR2 are KGHSH and LQKENI. In DNA form, the CDR3 reads TGTGCCAGCTCCCCGGGACAGGGAACCACTGAAGCTTTCTTT. Amino acids: CASSPGQGTTEAFF. The full variable domain, with the rest looked up from reference TRBV18 and TRBJ1-1, is NAGVMQNPRHLVRRRGQEARLRCSPMKGHSHVYWYRQLPEEGLKFMVYLQKENIIDESGMPKERFSAEFPKEGPSILRIQQVVRGDSAAYFCASSPGQGTTEAFFGQGTRLTVV.

This clonotype was detected many times. The chain is built from TRBV10-3 and TRBJ2-1, with TRBD1 matching 7 bases. CDR1 and CDR2 from the germline V gene are ENHRY and SYGVKD. CDR3 length equals 15 residues. The V segment lost 3 bases and the J segment 6 bases; nucleotides outside the gene matches: 8. CDR3 protein: CAISDRNSGGNEQFF. The CDR3 nucleotides read TGTGCCATCAGTGACCGAAACTCAGGGGGCAATGAGCAGTTCTTC.

This clonotype showed up many times. V gene TRBV18 combines with J gene TRBJ2-7; D may be TRBD1 or TRBD2 (5 bases each). Per germline, CDR1 KGHSH and CDR2 LQKENI. The CDR3 extends over 15 amino acids. V gave up 6 bases and J gave up 6 bases, with 21 bases separating them. The CDR3 DNA reads as TGTGCCAGCTCGTACTCGACAAGGGGAGAGGGCGAGCAGTACTTC. It yields the protein CASSYSTRGEGEQYF.

This clonotype was detected only a few times. V usage is TRBV11-3 and J usage is TRBJ2-1; D may be TRBD1 (6 bases). V lost 1 base and J lost 6, with 7 bases in between. The CDR3 is made up of 13 amino acids. The germline CDR1 and CDR2 sequences are SGHNT and YENEEA. This chain's CDR3 is CASSLGQVNEQFF. The CDR3 nucleotides read TGTGCCAGCAGCTTAGGACAGGTCAATGAGCAGTTCTTC.

In this sample, this clonotype turned up a few times. One junction end does not reproduce the germline sequence, and a read error may be involved. The gene calls are TRBV28 and TRBJ2-7, with 12 bases matching TRBD2. Germline CDR1 MDHEN, CDR2 SYDVKM. The CDR3 is 12 amino acids. CDR3 in amino acids: CASSLSSGRASF. The DNA of the CDR3 is TGTGCCAGCAGCCTTTCTAGCGGGAGGGCCTCCTTC.

This clonotype was recorded many times. This rearrangement joins TRBV5-1 to TRBJ1-6; no clear D gene. The CDR3 spans 14 residues. The V and J ends lost 4 bases and 8 bases respectively, with 13 bases between them. Germline CDR1 reads SGHRS; CDR2 reads YFSETQ. CDR3 residues: CASSNAGYDSPLHF. CDR3 in DNA: TGCGCCAGCAGCAACGCAGGATATGATTCACCCCTCCACTTT.

This clonotype appeared many times. The chain carries TRBV14 and TRBJ2-3; D gene unclear. Germline values: CDR1 SGHDN, CDR2 FVKESK. V was clipped by 0 bases and J by 5 bases, with 6 bases between them. The CDR3 spans 13 residues. In DNA, the CDR3 is TGTGCCAGCAGCCAAGATTTAGGAGATACGCAGTATTTT. Amino acids: CASSQDLGDTQYF.

This clonotype was seen repeatedly, ten times or more. This rearrangement joins TRBV11-3 to TRBJ2-7; TRBD1 matches 7 bases. The trim removed 5 bases at V and 0 bases at J, leaving 7 bases unmatched. CDR1 SGHNT and CDR2 YENEEA come from the germline V gene. The CDR3 runs to 15 residues. CDR3 nucleotides: TGTGCCAGCAGCCAAGGGGGCCCCAGCTCCTACGAGCAGTACTTC. It encodes CASSQGGPSSYEQYF.

The sample holds many counts of this clonotype. V and J are TRBV2 and TRBJ2-1; maybe TRBD2 (5 bases). The germline gives CDR1 SNHLY, CDR2 FYNNEI. The CDR3 consists of 15 residues. Trimming shortened V by 4 bases and J by 7 bases, and 17 bases separated the two germline ends. CDR3 loop: CASSAPYGVTNEQFF. CDR3 nucleotide sequence: TGTGCCAGCAGTGCCCCCTACGGGGTCACAAATGAGCAGTTCTTC.

This clonotype was observed at least ten times. The V gene is TRBV7-2, the J gene TRBJ2-5; 8 nucleotides align to TRBD2. The germline V gene encodes CDR1 SGHTA and CDR2 FQGNSA. Losses at the gene ends were 1 base for V and 1 base for J; bases not matched to a gene: 20. The length of the CDR3 is 21 residues. The CDR3 protein is CASSLVAPRRALAGSQETQYF. As DNA, the CDR3 is TGTGCCAGCAGCTTAGTAGCCCCGAGACGAGCCTTAGCGGGGAGCCAAGAGACCCAGTACTTC. Combining the CDR3 with reference TRBV7-2 and TRBJ2-5 gives the whole variable domain GAGVSQSPSNKVTEKGKDVELRCDPISGHTALYWYRQSLGQGLEFLIYFQGNSAPDKSGLPSDRFSAERTGGSVSTLTIQRTQQEDSAVYLCASSLVAPRRALAGSQETQYFGPGTRLLVL.

The table lists this clonotype with many counts. V gene TRBV20-1 combines with J gene TRBJ2-7, with 16 bases matching TRBD2. Germline V gives CDR1 DFQATT, CDR2 SNEGSKA (reference sequence). The CDR3 runs to 15 residues. The J segment lost 4 bases and the V segment lost 6 bases, leaving 6 bases of the junction unmatched. This CDR3 reads CSAGTSGRVGYEQYF. Here the CDR3 DNA reads TGCAGTGCCGGGACTAGCGGGAGGGTAGGTTACGAGCAGTACTTC.

In this sample, this clonotype turned up many times. The V gene is TRBV11-2, the J gene TRBJ2-2; the match to TRBD1 covers 7 bases. J was trimmed by 4 bases and V by 2 bases; bases with no gene match: 4. CDR3 length: 15 residues. Per germline, CDR1 SGHAT and CDR2 FQNNGV. The DNA of the CDR3 is TGTGCCAGCAGCTTATTGGCAGGGGGCACCGGGGAGCTGTTTTTT. Residues: CASSLLAGGTGELFF.

At least ten counts were recorded for this clonotype. The chain is built from TRBV11-2 and TRBJ1-2; no definite D call. The CDR3 extends over 15 amino acids. The V end lost 1 base, the J end lost 5 bases, and 14 bases lay between the germline ends. CDR1 and CDR2 (germline): SGHAT, FQNNGV. CDR3 residues: CASSLAPQIEYGYTF. The CDR3 nucleotides read TGTGCCAGCAGCTTAGCCCCCCAGATTGAATATGGCTACACCTTC.

The sample holds many counts of this clonotype. The chain uses TRBV2 and TRBJ2-5; 10 nucleotides match TRBD1. The germline V gene encodes CDR1 SNHLY and CDR2 FYNNEI. The CDR3 is 16 residues long. The J segment lost 5 bases and the V segment lost 4 bases, leaving 10 bases of the junction unmatched. The CDR3 DNA is TGTGCCAGCAGTGCCGGGACAGGGGCTTTAGGGGAGACCCAGTACTTC. Residues: CASSAGTGALGETQYF.

At least ten counts were recorded for this clonotype. The rearrangement joins TRBV24-1 to TRBJ2-6; D not resolved. Germline CDR1 reads KGHDR; CDR2 reads SFDVKD. With 8 bases removed from V and 5 bases from J, the gap between germline ends came to 9 bases. The length of the CDR3 is 13 residues. The CDR3 loop reads CATILSRANVLTF. The CDR3 nucleotides read TGTGCCACCATCCTGTCCCGGGCCAACGTCCTGACTTTC.

The sample holds many counts of this clonotype. The rearrangement links TRBV27 to TRBJ2-4; TRBD1 aligns across 7 bases. J gave up 4 bases and V 5 bases, and 11 bases lay outside the gene matches. The CDR3 consists of 16 residues. Germline CDR1 reads MNHEY; CDR2 reads SMNVEV (reference sequence). The CDR3 here is CASSPGTVWAKNIQYF. The CDR3 DNA follows: TGTGCCAGCAGTCCAGGGACAGTTTGGGCAAAAAACATTCAGTACTTC.

The table lists this clonotype with many counts. This chain connects TRBV4-2 to TRBJ2-1, with D perhaps matching TRBD1 or TRBD2 (6 bases each). CDR1 LGHNA and CDR2 YNFKEQ come from the germline V gene. This CDR3 is 15 amino acids long. V lost 4 bases and J lost 7, with 17 bases in between. As DNA, the CDR3 is TGTGCCAGCAGCCTTCACGGGGGCGAGGGGAATGAGCAGTTCTTC. Amino acid sequence: CASSLHGGEGNEQFF.

This rearrangement joins TRBV28 to TRBJ1-4, with D unresolved. The CDR3 is made up of 14 amino acids. CDR1 is MDHEN, CDR2 SYDVKM, per germline. Trimming left V 4 bases short and J 7 bases short, with 13 bases between. The CDR3 coding sequence is TGTGCCAGCAGTTCTGCAGCTGGAGGTGAAAAACTGTTTTTT. This gives the protein CASSSAAGGEKLFF.

There are many counts of this clonotype. This rearrangement joins TRBV29-1 to TRBJ1-1; no reliable D call. V lost 3 bases and J lost 1, with 12 bases in between. CDR1 is SQVTM and CDR2 is ANQGSEA in the germline V gene. This CDR3 has 14 residues. CDR3 sequence reads: CSVEWRGRNTEAFF. For the CDR3, the DNA is TGCAGCGTTGAGTGGAGAGGACGGAACACTGAAGCTTTCTTT.

This clonotype was recorded at least ten times. CDR3 in DNA: TGCGCCAGCAGCCAAGGGGACCGATACACAGATACGCAGTATTTT. Protein sequence: CASSQGDRYTDTQYF. The chain recombines TRBV4-3 with TRBJ2-3; possibly TRBD1 or TRBD2 for D (5 bases each). The CDR3 covers 15 residues. Deletions cut 1 base from V and 2 bases from J, with 10 bases between. Germline-derived CDR1 and CDR2 are LGHNA and YSLEER.

The chain recombines TRBV6-2 or TRBV6-3 with TRBJ2-3, with TRBD2 as a possible D gene (5 bases). Germline V lookup: CDR1 MNHEY, CDR2 SVGEGT. Trimming removed 6 bases from V and 6 bases from J, with 22 bases in between. The CDR3 consists of 16 residues. The CDR3 DNA is TGTGCCAGCAGCCGTAGGAGTAGCCGGGGTGTGGATACGCAGTATTTT. This codes for CASSRRSSRGVDTQYF.

This clonotype was recorded at least ten times. The chain combines TRBV4-1 with TRBJ1-6; D not certain. The CDR3 contains 16 residues. The V and J ends lost 1 base and 10 bases respectively, with 17 bases between them. CDR1 and CDR2 (germline): MGHRA, YSYEKL. CDR3 region: CASSQVEVVSRSPLHF. CDR3 DNA sequence: TGCGCCAGCAGCCAAGTCGAAGTTGTCAGTCGGTCACCCCTCCACTTT.

The chain recombines TRBV6-2 or TRBV6-3 with TRBJ2-5; maybe TRBD2 (5 bases). CDR3 length: 13 residues. V was cut by 6 bases and J by 4 bases, with 12 bases left in between. From germline, CDR1 is MNHEY and CDR2 SVGEGT. The DNA for the CDR3 is TGTGCCAGCAGCTCCGGGGAACGAGAGACCCAGTACTTC. As protein: CASSSGERETQYF.